This passage covers 26 T cell receptor beta chains from one sample sequenced in a study of Ad26.COV2.S vaccination and SARS-CoV-2 variants. Clones were sequenced by immunoSEQ multiplex PCR, and TCRdb holds only the in-frame ones, with some missing. Of 300,000 to 450,000 clones in the sample, 85% were seen once. The treatment: 15 to 20 received Ad26.COV2.S at low or high dose, single or two shots; roughly five received placebo; per-sample allocation not given. Sampling took place 63 days after the first vaccine or placebo injection. Here the sequenced sample was peripheral blood, taken in a trial of Ad26.COV2.S vaccine versus placebo. These receptors all come from a person aged 18 to 59 who received the Ad26.COV2.S COVID-19 vaccine or a placebo.

The rearrangement links TRBV6-2 or TRBV6-3 to TRBJ2-1, with 10 bases aligning to TRBD2. The CDR3 contains 17 residues. After removal of 3 bases from V and 3 bases from J, the junction contained 8 bases not matched to a gene. Looked up from germline, CDR1 is MNHEY and CDR2 is SVGEGT. The CDR3 nucleotides read TGTGCCAGCAGTTATCCCAGCGGGGGGGCCCACTACAATGAGCAGTTCTTC. This codes for CASSYPSGGAHYNEQFF.

The chain uses TRBV5-1 and TRBJ2-3; 8 bases align to TRBD1. V was clipped by 4 bases and J by 2 bases; unmatched bases: 3. From germline, CDR1 is SGHRS and CDR2 YFSETQ. The CDR3 is 14 amino acids. The DNA for the CDR3 is TGCGCCAGCAGCAAGGGACAGGACACAGATACGCAGTATTTT. Protein sequence: CASSKGQDTDTQYF.

This chain uses TRBV6-5 with TRBJ1-2, with 9 positions matching TRBD1. The CDR3 length is 15 residues. Germline CDR1 reads MNHEY; CDR2 reads SVGAGI. The junction had 5 bases not matched to a gene; V was cut back by 6 bases and J by 0 bases. The CDR3 here is CASRDRGTSNYGYTF. The CDR3 region has the DNA TGTGCCAGCAGGGACAGGGGAACGTCTAACTATGGCTACACCTTC.

The J gene is TRBJ2-7, the V gene TRBV14, with D possibly TRBD1 on 6 matching bases. This CDR3 region has 15 residues. CDR1 and CDR2 (germline): SGHDN, FVKESK. The V end lost 1 base, the J end lost 1 base, and 11 bases lay between the germline ends. The CDR3 region is CASSQVSGVSYEQYF. CDR3 coding DNA: TGTGCCAGCAGCCAAGTCTCAGGGGTATCCTACGAGCAGTACTTC.

The V gene is TRBV7-2, the J gene TRBJ2-7; 14 nucleotides agree with TRBD2. Unmatched junction bases numbered 14, after V lost 5 bases and J lost 5 bases. Germline CDR1 reads SGHTA; CDR2 reads FQGNSA. The CDR3 loop spans 18 amino acids. CDR3 sequence reads: CASSAYPRTSGRTDEQYF. The CDR3 DNA follows: TGTGCCAGCAGCGCCTACCCGAGGACTAGCGGGAGGACCGACGAGCAGTACTTC.

The chain recombines TRBV7-2 with TRBJ1-6; D unclear. Germline V gives CDR1 SGHTA, CDR2 FQGNSA. This CDR3 is built from 13 residues. V shed 0 bases and J shed 8 bases, with 5 bases lying between them. This CDR3 is CASSLAGDSPLHF. DNA of the CDR3: TGTGCCAGCAGCTTAGCTGGAGATTCACCCCTCCACTTT.

This clone came up many times. The gene calls are TRBV11-3 and TRBJ2-2, with 8 bases aligning to TRBD1. Germline CDR1 is SGHNT and CDR2 is YENEEA. CDR3 length: 18 residues. With V trimmed by 3 bases and J by 5 bases, 14 bases remained unmatched. The CDR3 sequence: CASSFSGTGRLGTGELFF. The CDR3 coding sequence is TGTGCCAGCAGCTTTTCCGGGACAGGACGATTGGGGACCGGGGAGCTGTTTTTT.

The rearrangement joins TRBV4-3 to TRBJ2-2, with D perhaps given as TRBD1 or TRBD2 (5 bases each). Trimming removed 3 bases at V and 2 bases at J, with 13 bases between. Germline assignment: CDR1 LGHNA and CDR2 YSLEER. CDR3 length equals 16 residues. CDR3 bases: TGCGCCAGCAGCCACTTATCGGGACCAAACACCGGGGAGCTGTTTTTT. Protein sequence: CASSHLSGPNTGELFF.

The chain couples TRBV19 to TRBJ2-1; D possibly corresponds to TRBD1 (5 bases). Trimming left V 7 bases short and J 1 base short, with 11 bases between. The CDR3 runs 14 residues. Germline V gene sequence: CDR1 LNHDA, CDR2 SQIVND (reference sequence). The CDR3 DNA is TGTGCCAGTATGCGAAGGGGTTCCTACAATGAGCAGTTCTTC. Protein product: CASMRRGSYNEQFF.

This chain connects TRBV6-5 to TRBJ2-5; D remains ambiguous. Per germline, CDR1 MNHEY and CDR2 SVGAGI. The CDR3 contains 14 residues. Between the trimmed V and J ends, which lost 8 bases and 5 bases, there was a span of 18 bases. The CDR3: CASRREPWAETQYF. The CDR3 region has the DNA TGTGCCAGCCGTCGCGAGCCCTGGGCGGAGACCCAGTACTTC.

The chain is built from TRBV3-1 (or the pseudogene TRBV3-2) and TRBJ2-3; 8 bases map to TRBD2. Germline CDR1 and CDR2: LGHDT and YNNKEL (reference sequence). The CDR3 is made up of 17 amino acids. V lost 4 bases and J lost 2; bases outside the gene matches: 11. CDR3 region: CASSRSGNSGVTDTQYF. The CDR3 bases are TGTGCCAGCAGCCGCTCGGGAAATAGCGGGGTCACAGATACGCAGTATTTT.

This clone came up once. The rearrangement uses TRBV5-5 and TRBJ1-1, with a weak D call TRBD1 (6 bases). The CDR3 covers 16 residues. Germline CDR1 and CDR2: SGHKS and YYEKEE (reference sequence). The germline V and J ends were trimmed by 0 bases and 6 bases, with 18 bases remaining between them. The CDR3 here is CASSLDREWENAEAFF. As DNA, the CDR3 is TGTGCCAGCAGCTTGGACAGGGAGTGGGAAAACGCTGAAGCTTTCTTT.

The J gene is TRBJ2-7, the V gene TRBV30, with unresolved D. Germline V gene lookup returns CDR1 GTSNPN and CDR2 SVGIG (reference sequence). V shed 1 base and J shed 3 bases, with 4 bases lying between them. This CDR3 is 11 amino acids long. The CDR3 DNA reads as TGTGCCTGGAGTGAATACTACGAGCAGTACTTC. Translated: CAWSEYYEQYF.

This clone was seen a handful of times. The rearrangement links TRBV11-3 to TRBJ2-1; no definite D call. The V end was cut by 6 bases, the J end by 0 bases, with 18 bases between. The CDR3 is 17 amino acids. From germline, CDR1 is SGHNT and CDR2 YENEEA. The CDR3 here is CASRRRFRTSSYNEQFF. CDR3 nucleotide sequence: TGTGCCAGCAGACGACGCTTCAGAACAAGCTCCTACAATGAGCAGTTCTTC. Supplemented by reference TRBV11-3 and TRBJ2-1, the full variable domain reads EAGVVQSPRYKIIEKKQPVAFWCNPISGHNTLYWYLQNLGQGPELLIRYENEEAVDDSQLPKDRFSAERLKGVDSTLKIQPAELGDSAVYLCASRRRFRTSSYNEQFFGPGTRLTVL.

The chain recombines TRBV27 with TRBJ2-2; the D gene is possibly TRBD1 (5 bases). V was cut by 6 bases and J by 1 base, with 30 bases left in between. The germline V gene encodes CDR1 MNHEY and CDR2 SMNVEV (reference sequence). The CDR3 loop spans 21 amino acids. CDR3 in amino acids: CASRSARRGLTPRLNTGELFF. The CDR3, as DNA: TGTGCCAGCAGATCGGCCCGTAGGGGTCTTACCCCGCGACTGAACACCGGGGAGCTGTTTTTT.

The chain combines TRBV4-1 with TRBJ2-3; D call uncertain. The CDR3 contains 12 residues. Germline CDR1 and CDR2: MGHRA and YSYEKL. Trimming removed 6 bases at V and 3 bases at J, with 7 bases between. The DNA of the CDR3 is TGCGCCAGCAGTCGGATTACAGATACGCAGTATTTT. Amino acids: CASSRITDTQYF.

The CDR3 spells CASSQDRSGLASYEQYF. As DNA, the CDR3 is TGCGCCAGCAGCCAAGATCGTTCAGGACTAGCCTCCTACGAGCAGTACTTC. V is TRBV4-3 and J is TRBJ2-7, with 8 nucleotides matching TRBD2. Germline trimming cut 0 bases from V and 0 bases from J; bases unmatched to any gene: 7. The germline CDR1 and CDR2 sequences are LGHNA and YSLEER. CDR3 length: 17 amino acids.

The V and J genes are TRBV27 and TRBJ2-4; D is uncertain. Looked up from germline, CDR1 is MNHEY and CDR2 is SMNVEV (reference sequence). The CDR3 runs to 15 residues. V lost 5 bases and J lost 4, with 15 bases in between. CDR3 sequence reads: CASSPSWTDKNIQYF. DNA of the CDR3: TGTGCCAGCAGTCCCTCCTGGACGGATAAAAACATTCAGTACTTC.

J is TRBJ1-2 and V is TRBV30; D is undetermined. Trimming cost V 3 bases and J 2 bases, with 16 bases left between them. Germline V gene lookup returns CDR1 GTSNPN and CDR2 SVGIG (reference sequence). CDR3 length: 15 residues. The CDR3 spells CAWRWSPHMNYGYTF. As DNA, the CDR3 is TGTGCCTGGAGGTGGAGTCCCCATATGAACTATGGCTACACCTTC.

This clone came up a few times. A read error may produce the germline difference seen at one junction end. The chain couples TRBV7-7 to TRBJ2-1, with 10 nucleotides matching TRBD1. CDR1 SSHAT and CDR2 FNYEAQ come from the germline V gene (reference sequence). This CDR3 is built from 15 residues. The CDR3 region has the DNA TGTGCTAGCAGCCAAGACAGGGGGCTTAACAATGAGCAGTTCTTC. It is translated as CASSQDRGLNNEQFF.

The gene calls are TRBV5-6 and TRBJ2-5; 7 bases match TRBD1. With V trimmed by 3 bases and J by 2 bases, 4 bases remained unmatched. CDR3 length equals 14 residues. Germline CDR1 SGHDT, CDR2 YYEEEE. The CDR3 nucleotides read TGTGCCAGCAGCTGGGACAGAGCACAAGAGACCCAGTACTTC. Amino acid sequence: CASSWDRAQETQYF.

The gene calls are TRBV5-6 and TRBJ2-6; D possibly corresponds to TRBD1 (5 bases). CDR1 and CDR2 (germline): SGHDT, YYEEEE. V dropped 0 bases and J dropped 2 bases, with 9 bases sitting between them. This CDR3 region has 16 residues. CDR3 DNA: TGTGCCAGCAGCTTGGCCTTGGGGCCTGGGGCCAACGTCCTGACTTTC. Its protein is CASSLALGPGANVLTF.

The CDR3 is CASSLAGLAGVEQFF. CDR3 nucleotide sequence: TGTGCCAGCAGCTTAGCAGGTTTAGCGGGAGTTGAGCAGTTCTTC. The rearrangement uses TRBV7-2 and TRBJ2-1; TRBD2 aligns across 9 bases. The junction had 6 bases not matched to a gene; V was cut back by 0 bases and J by 9 bases. The CDR3 is 15 residues long. Germline V gene data show CDR1 as SGHTA and CDR2 as FQGNSA.

This clone was picked up a small number of times. V gene TRBV6-2 or TRBV6-3 combines with J gene TRBJ2-2; D might be TRBD2 (6 bases). The length of the CDR3 is 17 residues. V lost 3 bases, J lost 5 bases, and 19 bases lay in between. Per the germline V gene, CDR1 is MNHEY and CDR2 is SVGEGT. In nucleotides, the CDR3 is TGTGCCAGCAGTTATCTGGATGGGGGGAGTGGAACCGGGGAGCTGTTTTTT. Protein: CASSYLDGGSGTGELFF.

The rearrangement uses TRBV10-1 and TRBJ1-2; 7 bases agree with TRBD1. The V gene's germline CDR1 is WNHNN and CDR2 SYGVQD (reference sequence). Trimming at V came to 8 bases and at J to 2 bases, leaving 5 bases not matched to a gene. CDR3 length: 13 residues. CDR3 in amino acids: CASSEDRNYGYTF. CDR3 DNA sequence: TGCGCCAGCTCCGAGGACAGGAACTATGGCTACACCTTC.

V and J are TRBV5-6 and TRBJ2-1; 10 nucleotides line up with TRBD2. The germline CDR1 and CDR2 sequences are SGHDT and YYEEEE. J gave up 2 bases and V 1 base, and 9 bases lay outside the gene matches. The CDR3 loop spans 18 amino acids. The CDR3 spells CASSLRKLAGAPYNEQFF. The CDR3 coding sequence is TGTGCCAGCAGCTTGAGGAAGCTAGCGGGGGCCCCCTACAATGAGCAGTTCTTC.